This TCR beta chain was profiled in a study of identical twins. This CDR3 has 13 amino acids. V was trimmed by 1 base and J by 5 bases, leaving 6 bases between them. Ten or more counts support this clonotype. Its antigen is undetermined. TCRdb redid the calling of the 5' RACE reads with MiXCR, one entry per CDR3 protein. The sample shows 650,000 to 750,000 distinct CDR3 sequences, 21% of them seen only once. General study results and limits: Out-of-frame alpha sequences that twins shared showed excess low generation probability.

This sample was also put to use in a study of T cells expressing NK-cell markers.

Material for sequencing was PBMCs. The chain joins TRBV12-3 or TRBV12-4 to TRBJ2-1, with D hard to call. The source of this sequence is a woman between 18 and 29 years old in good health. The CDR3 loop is CASSLGGHNEQFF. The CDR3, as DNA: TGTGCCAGCAGTTTAGGCGGCCACAATGAGCAGTTCTTC.